The 5 T cell receptor beta chains presented below share a single source sample, sequenced in a study of CD8 T cells in acute hepatitis C reinfection. The time point is: naive CD8 control sorted from an acute-time-point sample. Sequenced by immunoSEQ multiplex PCR; TCRdb stores in-frame clones only, minus some. The sample includes some 40,000 clones, roughly 89% of them seen just once. Sequencing input: naive CD8+ T cells from PBMCs. The origin of the receptors is a man aged 25-45 years with chronic hepatitis C.

The CDR3 DNA reads TGCGCCAGCAGCCAAGGACGATCTTACGAGCAGTACTTC. Translation gives CASSQGRSYEQYF. This rearrangement joins TRBV4-1 to TRBJ2-7; D gene unclear. CDR3 length equals 13 residues. Germline V gene data show CDR1 as MGHRA and CDR2 as YSYEKL. V was shortened by 1 base and J by 4 bases, with 8 bases between the two germline ends.

This chain joins TRBV6-4 and TRBJ2-3; 8 positions match TRBD1. CDR1 is MRHNA and CDR2 is SNTAGT in the germline V gene. The CDR3 runs to 16 residues. J gave up 0 bases and V 3 bases, and 5 bases lay outside the gene matches. The CDR3 loop reads CASSEYRGTSTDTQYF. In nucleotides, the CDR3 is TGTGCCAGCAGTGAATACAGGGGGACTAGCACAGATACGCAGTATTTT.

Concerning this clone itself: No DNA is shown, since the ends of the CDR3 on it are uncertain; the CDR3 is the one TCRdb lists. The genes are TRBV27 and TRBJ1-5; TRBD1, the table's D call, lacks a check against the DNA. Germline CDR1 MNHEY, CDR2 SMNVEV (reference sequence). The CDR3 sequence runs 16 residues, both termini included. Here the CDR3 reads CASSFGAGTPNQPQHF.

A word on this clone: At one end the junction does not follow the germline gene, possibly because of a read error. This chain joins TRBV7-9 and TRBJ1-1; a weak D match, TRBD1 (5 bases). The germline V gene has CDR1 SEHNR and CDR2 FQNEAQ (reference sequence). This CDR3 comprises 12 residues. The CDR3 bases are TGTGCCAGCAGCTTAGGGTCGACCGGGGCTCTCTTT. Translated: CASSLGSTGALF. The full variable domain, completed using reference TRBV7-9 and TRBJ1-1, is DTGVSQNPRHKITKRGQNVTFRCDPISEHNRLYWYRQTLGQGPEFLTYFQNEAQLEKSRLLSDRFSAERPKGSFSTLEIQRTEQGDSAMYLCASSLGSTGALFGQGTRLTVV.

The J gene is TRBJ1-2, the V gene TRBV6-6; 10 bases are shared with TRBD1. Germline assignment: CDR1 MNHNY and CDR2 SVGAGI (reference sequence). This CDR3 is built from 13 residues. The V gene end was trimmed by 6 bases and the J gene end by 7 bases; junction bases not matched to a gene: 5. The CDR3 protein is CASSWGQGIGYTF. Written as DNA, the CDR3 is TGTGCCAGCAGCTGGGGACAGGGGATTGGCTACACCTTC.